This TCR beta chain came from a study of identical twins. TCRdb re-derived calls from the 5' RACE reads in MiXCR, one entry per CDR3 protein. Of some 600,000 distinct CDR3 sequences in the sample, around 7.5% were seen once. This clonotype appeared many times. With V trimmed by 3 bases and J by 8 bases, 21 bases remained unmatched. CDR1 SNHLY and CDR2 FYNNEI come from the germline V gene. The CDR3 length is 18 residues. The data also belong to a second study, concerning yellow fever vaccine responses in identical twins.

Sequenced sample: PBMCs. The origin of this receptor is a woman between 18 and 30 years old in good health. The rearrangement uses TRBV2 and TRBJ1-1; TRBD1 matches 7 bases. For the CDR3, the DNA is TGTGCCAGCAGTGAGGGGAGGCACAGGGGTGTCCGTAGGAAAGAAGCTTTCTTT. Protein: CASSEGRHRGVRRKEAFF.